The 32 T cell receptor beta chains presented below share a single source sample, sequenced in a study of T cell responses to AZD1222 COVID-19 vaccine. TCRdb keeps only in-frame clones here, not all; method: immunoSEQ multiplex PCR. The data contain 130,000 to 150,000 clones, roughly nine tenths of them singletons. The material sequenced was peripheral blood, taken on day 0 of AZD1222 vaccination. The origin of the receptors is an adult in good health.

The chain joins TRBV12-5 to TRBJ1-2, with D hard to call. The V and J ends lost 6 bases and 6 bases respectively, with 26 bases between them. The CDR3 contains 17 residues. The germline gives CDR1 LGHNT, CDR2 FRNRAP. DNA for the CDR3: TGTGCTAGTGGCCTCGACACAGAGAGACTTATTCTCGATGGCTACACCTTC. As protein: CASGLDTERLILDGYTF.

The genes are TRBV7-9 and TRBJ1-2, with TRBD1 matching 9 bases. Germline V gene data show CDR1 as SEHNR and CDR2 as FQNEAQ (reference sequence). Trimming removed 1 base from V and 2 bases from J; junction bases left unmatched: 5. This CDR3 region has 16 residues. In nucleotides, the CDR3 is TGTGCCAGCAGCTTAGGGGGGACAGGGAAGAACTATGGCTACACCTTC. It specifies CASSLGGTGKNYGYTF.

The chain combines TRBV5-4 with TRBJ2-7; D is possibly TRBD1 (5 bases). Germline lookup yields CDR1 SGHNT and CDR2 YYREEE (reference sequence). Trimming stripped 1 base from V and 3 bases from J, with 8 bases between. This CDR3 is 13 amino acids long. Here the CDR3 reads CASSLMTDYEQYF. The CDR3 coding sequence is TGTGCCAGCAGCTTGATGACAGACTACGAGCAGTACTTC. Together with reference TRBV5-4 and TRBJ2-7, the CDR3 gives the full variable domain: ETGVTQSPTHLIKTRGQQVTLRCSSQSGHNTVSWYQQALGQGPQFIFQYYREEENGRGNFPPRFSGLQFPNYSSELNVNALELDDSALYLCASSLMTDYEQYFGPGTRLTVT.

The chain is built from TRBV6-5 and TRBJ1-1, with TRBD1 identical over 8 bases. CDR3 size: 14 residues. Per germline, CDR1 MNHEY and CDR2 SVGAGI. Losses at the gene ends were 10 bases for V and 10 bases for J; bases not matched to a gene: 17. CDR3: CATTLLTGAGGAFF. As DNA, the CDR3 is TGTGCCACCACCCTCCTGACAGGGGCGGGAGGAGCTTTCTTT.

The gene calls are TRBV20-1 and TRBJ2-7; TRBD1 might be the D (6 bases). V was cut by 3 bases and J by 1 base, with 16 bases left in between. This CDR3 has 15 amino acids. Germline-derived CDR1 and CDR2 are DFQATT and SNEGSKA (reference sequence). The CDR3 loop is CSASASGTQSYEQYF. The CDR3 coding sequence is TGCAGTGCTAGTGCCTCCGGGACACAGTCCTACGAGCAGTACTTC.

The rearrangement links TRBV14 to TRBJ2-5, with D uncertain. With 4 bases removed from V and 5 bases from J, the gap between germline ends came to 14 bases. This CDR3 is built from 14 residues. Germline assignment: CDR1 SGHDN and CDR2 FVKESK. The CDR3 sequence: CASSPTLPPETQYF. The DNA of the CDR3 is TGTGCCAGCAGCCCCACCCTCCCCCCCGAGACCCAGTACTTC.

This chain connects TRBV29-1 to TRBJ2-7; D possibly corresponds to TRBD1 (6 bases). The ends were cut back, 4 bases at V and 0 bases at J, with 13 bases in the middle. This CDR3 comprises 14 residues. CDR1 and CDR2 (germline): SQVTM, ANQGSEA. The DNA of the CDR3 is TGCAGCGTTGGGGACCGGGACACCTCCTACGAGCAGTACTTC. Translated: CSVGDRDTSYEQYF.

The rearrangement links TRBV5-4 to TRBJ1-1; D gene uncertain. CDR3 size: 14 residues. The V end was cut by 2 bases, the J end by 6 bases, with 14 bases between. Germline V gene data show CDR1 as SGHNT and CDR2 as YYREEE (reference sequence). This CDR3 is CASSLSGKLPEAFF. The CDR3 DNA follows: TGTGCCAGCAGCTTAAGCGGGAAACTACCTGAAGCTTTCTTT.

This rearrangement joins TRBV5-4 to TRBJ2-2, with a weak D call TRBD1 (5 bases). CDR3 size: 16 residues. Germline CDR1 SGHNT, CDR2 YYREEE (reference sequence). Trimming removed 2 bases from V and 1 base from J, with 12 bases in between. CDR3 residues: CASSFPPGQNTGELFF. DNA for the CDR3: TGTGCCAGCAGCTTCCCCCCAGGGCAGAACACCGGGGAGCTGTTTTTT.

The CDR3 sequence is CASSLTRRVGEAFF. CDR3 DNA sequence: TGTGCCAGCAGCTTAACGAGAAGGGTGGGGGAAGCTTTCTTT. This rearrangement joins TRBV7-3 to TRBJ1-1, with D hard to call. The CDR3 has 14 amino acids. The V and J ends lost 0 bases and 8 bases respectively, with 13 bases between them. Per germline, CDR1 SGHTA and CDR2 FQGTGA.

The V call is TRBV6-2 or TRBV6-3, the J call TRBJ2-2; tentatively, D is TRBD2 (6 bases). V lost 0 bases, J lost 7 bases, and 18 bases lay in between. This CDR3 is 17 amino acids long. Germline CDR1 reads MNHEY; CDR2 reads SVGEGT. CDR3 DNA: TGTGCCAGCAGTTACTCGATAGGGCTAGCGAGTTTCGGGGAGCTGTTTTTT. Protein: CASSYSIGLASFGELFF.

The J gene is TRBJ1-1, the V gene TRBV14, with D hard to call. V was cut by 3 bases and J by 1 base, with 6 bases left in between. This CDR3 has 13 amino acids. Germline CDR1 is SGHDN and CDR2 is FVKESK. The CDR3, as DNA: TGTGCCAGCAGCCAGCAAGCGAACACTGAAGCTTTCTTT. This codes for CASSQQANTEAFF.

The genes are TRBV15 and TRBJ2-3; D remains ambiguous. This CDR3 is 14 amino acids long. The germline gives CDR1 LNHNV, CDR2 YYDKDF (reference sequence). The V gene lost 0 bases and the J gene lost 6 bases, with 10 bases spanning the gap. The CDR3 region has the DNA TGTGCCACCAGCAGAGATTTATTTAAGGATACGCAGTATTTT. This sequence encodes CATSRDLFKDTQYF.

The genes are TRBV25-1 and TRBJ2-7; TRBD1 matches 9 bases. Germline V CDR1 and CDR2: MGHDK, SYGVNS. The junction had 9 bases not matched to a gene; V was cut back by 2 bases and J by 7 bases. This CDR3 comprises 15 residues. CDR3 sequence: CASSEGDGTGNEQYF. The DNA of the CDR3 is TGTGCCAGCAGTGAAGGAGACGGGACAGGGAATGAGCAGTACTTC.

CDR3 loop: CASDQGWDTDTQYF. CDR3 bases: TGTGCCAGCGACCAGGGGTGGGACACAGATACGCAGTATTTT. This rearrangement joins TRBV2 to TRBJ2-3, with TRBD1 as a possible D gene (6 bases). Germline CDR1 SNHLY, CDR2 FYNNEI. The CDR3 is made up of 14 amino acids. Trimming cost V 8 bases and J 2 bases, with 14 bases left between them.

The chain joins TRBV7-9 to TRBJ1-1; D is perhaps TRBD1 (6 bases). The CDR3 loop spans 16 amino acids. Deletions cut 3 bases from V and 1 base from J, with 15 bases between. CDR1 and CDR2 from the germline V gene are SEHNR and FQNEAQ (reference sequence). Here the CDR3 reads CASSFPTAGENTEAFF. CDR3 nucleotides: TGTGCCAGCAGCTTTCCCACGGCAGGGGAGAACACTGAAGCTTTCTTT.

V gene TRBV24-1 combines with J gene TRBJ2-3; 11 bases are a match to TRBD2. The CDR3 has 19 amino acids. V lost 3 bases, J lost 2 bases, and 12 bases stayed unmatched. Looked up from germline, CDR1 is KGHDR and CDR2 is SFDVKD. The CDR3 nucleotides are TGTGCCACCAGTGATACTAGCGGGGGCCCTACCAAAAACACAGATACGCAGTATTTT. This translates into CATSDTSGGPTKNTDTQYF.

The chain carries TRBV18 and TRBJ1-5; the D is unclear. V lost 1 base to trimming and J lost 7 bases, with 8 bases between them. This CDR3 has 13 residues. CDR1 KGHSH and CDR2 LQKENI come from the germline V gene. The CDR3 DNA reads TGTGCCAGCTCACCACAGGAGAGCCAGCCCCAGCATTTT. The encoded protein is CASSPQESQPQHF.

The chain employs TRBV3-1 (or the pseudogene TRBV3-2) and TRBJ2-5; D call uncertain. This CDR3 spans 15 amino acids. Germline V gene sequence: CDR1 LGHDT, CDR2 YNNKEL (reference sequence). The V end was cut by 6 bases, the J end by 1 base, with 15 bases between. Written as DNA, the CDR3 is TGTGCCAGCAGTCCCCCCTTAGGGCCCCAAGAGACCCAGTACTTC. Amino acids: CASSPPLGPQETQYF.

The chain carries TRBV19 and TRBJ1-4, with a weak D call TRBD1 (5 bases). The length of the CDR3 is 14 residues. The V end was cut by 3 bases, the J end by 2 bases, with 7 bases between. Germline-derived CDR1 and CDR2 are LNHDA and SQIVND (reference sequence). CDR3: CASSIRQTNEKLFF. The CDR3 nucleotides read TGTGCCAGTAGTATTCGACAGACTAATGAAAAACTGTTTTTT. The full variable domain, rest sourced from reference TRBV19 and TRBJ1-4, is DGGITQSPKYLFRKEGQNVTLSCEQNLNHDAMYWYRQDPGQGLRLIYYSQIVNDFQKGDIAEGYSVSREKKESFPLTVTSAQKNPTAFYLCASSIRQTNEKLFFGSGTQLSVL.

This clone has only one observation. DNA for the CDR3: TGTGCCAGCAGCGGGACGGTCGGGGGCGGGGAGCTGTTTTTT. Translating it yields CASSGTVGGGELFF. The rearrangement links TRBV2 to TRBJ2-2, with a weak D call TRBD2 (6 bases). The CDR3 loop spans 14 amino acids. Germline CDR1 is SNHLY and CDR2 is FYNNEI. V was pared by 6 bases and J by 7 bases, with 15 bases between.

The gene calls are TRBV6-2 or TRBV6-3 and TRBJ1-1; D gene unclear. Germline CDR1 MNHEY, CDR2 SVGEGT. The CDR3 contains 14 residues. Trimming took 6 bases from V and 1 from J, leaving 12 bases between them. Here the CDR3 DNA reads TGTGCCAGCAGCCCCAGCTCGGGGAACACTGAAGCTTTCTTT. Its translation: CASSPSSGNTEAFF.

CDR3 sequence reads: CASNRGQDSNQPQHF. CDR3 coding DNA: TGTGCCAGCAACCGGGGACAGGATAGCAATCAGCCCCAGCATTTT. The chain employs TRBV2 and TRBJ1-5, with 8 bases identical to TRBD1. Trimming cost V 7 bases and J 0 bases; bases outside gene matches: 5. CDR1 SNHLY and CDR2 FYNNEI come from the germline V gene. The CDR3 length is 15 residues.

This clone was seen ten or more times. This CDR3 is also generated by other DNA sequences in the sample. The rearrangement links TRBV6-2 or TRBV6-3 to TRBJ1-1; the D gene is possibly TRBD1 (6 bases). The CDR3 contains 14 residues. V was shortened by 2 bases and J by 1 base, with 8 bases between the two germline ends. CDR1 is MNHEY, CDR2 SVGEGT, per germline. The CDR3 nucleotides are TGTGCCAGCAGTTACCGGGGACAGAACACTGAAGCTTTCTTT. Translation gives CASSYRGQNTEAFF.

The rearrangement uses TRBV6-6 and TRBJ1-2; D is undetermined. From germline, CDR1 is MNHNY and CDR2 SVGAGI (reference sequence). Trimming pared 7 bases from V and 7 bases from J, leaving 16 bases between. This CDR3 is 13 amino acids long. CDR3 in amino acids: CASTNGQMGGYTF. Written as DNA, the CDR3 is TGTGCCAGCACGAACGGTCAGATGGGTGGCTACACCTTC.

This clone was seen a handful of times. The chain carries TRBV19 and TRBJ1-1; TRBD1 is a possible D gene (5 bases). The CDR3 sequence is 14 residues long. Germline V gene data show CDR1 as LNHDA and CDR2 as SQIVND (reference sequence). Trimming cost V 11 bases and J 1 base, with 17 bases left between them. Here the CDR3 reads CAAAAGRWNTEAFF. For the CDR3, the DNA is TGTGCCGCCGCGGCGGGGCGATGGAACACTGAAGCTTTCTTT.

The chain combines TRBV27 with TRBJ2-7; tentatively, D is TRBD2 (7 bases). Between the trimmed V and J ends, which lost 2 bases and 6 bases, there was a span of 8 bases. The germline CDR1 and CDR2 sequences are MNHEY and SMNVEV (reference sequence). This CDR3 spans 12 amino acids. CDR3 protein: CASSLGGAEQYF. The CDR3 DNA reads TGTGCCAGCAGTTTAGGGGGGGCCGAGCAGTACTTC.

In DNA, the CDR3 is TGCGCCAGCAGCCAAGATCCCGGCAGTAACTATGGCTACACCTTC. It codes for CASSQDPGSNYGYTF. The rearrangement links TRBV4-3 to TRBJ1-2; no clear D. Trimming left V 0 bases short and J 1 base short, with 9 bases between. In germline, CDR1 is LGHNA, CDR2 YSLEER. CDR3 length: 15 residues.

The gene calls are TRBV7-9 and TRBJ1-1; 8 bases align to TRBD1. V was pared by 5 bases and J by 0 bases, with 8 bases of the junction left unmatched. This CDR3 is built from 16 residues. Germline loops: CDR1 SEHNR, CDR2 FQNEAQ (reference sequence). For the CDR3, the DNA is TGTGCCAGCAGCAAGTCAAGGACAGGGATGAACACTGAAGCTTTCTTT. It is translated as CASSKSRTGMNTEAFF. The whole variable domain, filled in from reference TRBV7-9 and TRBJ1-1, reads DTGVSQNPRHKITKRGQNVTFRCDPISEHNRLYWYRQTLGQGPEFLTYFQNEAQLEKSRLLSDRFSAERPKGSFSTLEIQRTEQGDSAMYLCASSKSRTGMNTEAFFGQGTRLTVV.

The CDR3 sequence is CATSDIYEQYF. CDR3 nucleotides: TGTGCCACCAGTGATATTTACGAGCAGTACTTC. V is TRBV24-1 and J is TRBJ2-7, with unresolved D. Germline lookup yields CDR1 KGHDR and CDR2 SFDVKD. V was pared by 3 bases and J by 4 bases, with 3 bases between. The CDR3 spans 11 residues.

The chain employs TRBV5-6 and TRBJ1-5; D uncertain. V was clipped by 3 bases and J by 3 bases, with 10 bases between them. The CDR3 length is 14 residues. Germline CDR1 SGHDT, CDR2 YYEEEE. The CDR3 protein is CASSSLQYNQPQHF. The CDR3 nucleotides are TGTGCCAGCAGCTCGTTACAGTACAATCAGCCCCAGCATTTT.

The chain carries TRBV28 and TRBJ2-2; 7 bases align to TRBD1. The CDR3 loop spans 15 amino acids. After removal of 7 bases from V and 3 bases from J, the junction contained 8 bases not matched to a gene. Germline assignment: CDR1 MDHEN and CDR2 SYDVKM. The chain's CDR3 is CASNIDRADTGELFF. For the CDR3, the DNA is TGTGCCAGCAATATCGACAGGGCTGACACCGGGGAGCTGTTTTTT.